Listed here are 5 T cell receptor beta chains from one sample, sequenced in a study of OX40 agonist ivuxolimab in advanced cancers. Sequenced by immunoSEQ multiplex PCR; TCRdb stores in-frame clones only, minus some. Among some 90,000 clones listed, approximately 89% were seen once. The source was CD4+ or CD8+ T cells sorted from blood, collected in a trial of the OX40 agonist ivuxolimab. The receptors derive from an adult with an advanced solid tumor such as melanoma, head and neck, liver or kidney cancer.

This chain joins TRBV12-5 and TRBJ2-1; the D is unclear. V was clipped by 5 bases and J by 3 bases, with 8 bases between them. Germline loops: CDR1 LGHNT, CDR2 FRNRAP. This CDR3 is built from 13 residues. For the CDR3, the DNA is TGTGCTAGTGGTGAGTCACTCTACAATGAGCAGTTCTTC. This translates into CASGESLYNEQFF.

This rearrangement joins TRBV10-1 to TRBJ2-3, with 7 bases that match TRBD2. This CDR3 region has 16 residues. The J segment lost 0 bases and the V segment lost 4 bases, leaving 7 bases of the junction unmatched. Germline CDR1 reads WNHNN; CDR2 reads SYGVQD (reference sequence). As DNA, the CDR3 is TGCGCCAGCAGTGCCTCGACTAGCCCGAGCACAGATACGCAGTATTTT. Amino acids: CASSASTSPSTDTQYF.

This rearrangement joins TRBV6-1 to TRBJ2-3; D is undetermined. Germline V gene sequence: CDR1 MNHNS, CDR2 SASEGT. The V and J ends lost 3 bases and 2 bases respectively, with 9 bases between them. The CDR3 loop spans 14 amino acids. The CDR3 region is CASSDGYATDTQYF. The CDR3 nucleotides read TGTGCCAGCAGTGATGGCTACGCCACAGATACGCAGTATTTT.

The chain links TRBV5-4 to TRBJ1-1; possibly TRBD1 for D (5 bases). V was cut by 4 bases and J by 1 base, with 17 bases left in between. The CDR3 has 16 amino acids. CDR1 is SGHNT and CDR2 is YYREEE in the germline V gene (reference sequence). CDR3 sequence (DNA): TGTGCCAGCAGCATCGACCCCAGGGTGAGGAACACTGAAGCTTTCTTT. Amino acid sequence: CASSIDPRVRNTEAFF. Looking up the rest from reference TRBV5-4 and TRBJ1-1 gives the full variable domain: ETGVTQSPTHLIKTRGQQVTLRCSSQSGHNTVSWYQQALGQGPQFIFQYYREEENGRGNFPPRFSGLQFPNYSSELNVNALELDDSALYLCASSIDPRVRNTEAFFGQGTRLTVV.

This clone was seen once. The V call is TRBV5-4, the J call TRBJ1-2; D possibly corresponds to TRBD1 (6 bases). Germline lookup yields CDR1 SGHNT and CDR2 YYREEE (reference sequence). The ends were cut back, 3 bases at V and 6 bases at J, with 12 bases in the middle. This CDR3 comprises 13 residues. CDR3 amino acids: CASSSGQRHGYTF. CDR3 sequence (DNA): TGTGCCAGCAGCTCCGGACAGCGCCATGGCTACACCTTC.